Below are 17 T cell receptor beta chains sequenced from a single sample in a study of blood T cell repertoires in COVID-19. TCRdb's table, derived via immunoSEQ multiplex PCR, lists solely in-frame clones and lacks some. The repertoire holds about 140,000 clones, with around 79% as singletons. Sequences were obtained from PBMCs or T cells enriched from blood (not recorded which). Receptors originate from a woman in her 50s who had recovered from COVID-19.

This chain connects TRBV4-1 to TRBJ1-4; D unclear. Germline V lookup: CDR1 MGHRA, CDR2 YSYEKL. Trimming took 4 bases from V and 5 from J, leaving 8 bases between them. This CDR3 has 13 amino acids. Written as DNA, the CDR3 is TGCGCCAGCAGCCTTCAGATGAATGAAAAACTGTTTTTT. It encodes CASSLQMNEKLFF.

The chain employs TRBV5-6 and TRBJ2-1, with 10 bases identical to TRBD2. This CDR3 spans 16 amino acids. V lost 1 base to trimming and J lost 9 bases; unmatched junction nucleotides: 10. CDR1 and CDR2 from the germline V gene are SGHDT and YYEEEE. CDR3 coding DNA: TGTGCCAGCAGCTTGCGCATTCTAGCGGGAGAGAGTGAGCAGTTCTTC. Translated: CASSLRILAGESEQFF. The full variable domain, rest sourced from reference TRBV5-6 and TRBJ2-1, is DAGVTQSPTHLIKTRGQQVTLRCSPKSGHDTVSWYQQALGQGPQFIFQYYEEEERQRGNFPDRFSGHQFPNYSSELNVNALLLGDSALYLCASSLRILAGESEQFFGPGTRLTVL.

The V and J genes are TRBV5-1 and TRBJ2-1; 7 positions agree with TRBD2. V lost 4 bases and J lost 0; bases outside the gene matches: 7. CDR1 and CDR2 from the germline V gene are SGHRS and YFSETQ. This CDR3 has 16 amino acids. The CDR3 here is CASSKDLAASYNEQFF. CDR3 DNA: TGCGCCAGCAGCAAGGACCTAGCGGCCTCCTACAATGAGCAGTTCTTC. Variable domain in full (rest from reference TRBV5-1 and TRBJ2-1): KAGVTQTPRYLIKTRGQQVTLSCSPISGHRSVSWYQQTPGQGLQFLFEYFSETQRNKGNFPGRFSGRQFSNSRSEMNVSTLELGDSALYLCASSKDLAASYNEQFFGPGTRLTVL.

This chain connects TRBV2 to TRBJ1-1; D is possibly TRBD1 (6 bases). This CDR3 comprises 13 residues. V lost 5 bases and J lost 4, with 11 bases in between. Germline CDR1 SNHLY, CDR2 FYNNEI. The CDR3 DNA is TGTGCCAGCAGTACAGGGAATCCCACTGAAGCTTTCTTT. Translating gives CASSTGNPTEAFF. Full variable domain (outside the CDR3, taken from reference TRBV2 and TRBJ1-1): EPEVTQTPSHQVTQMGQEVILRCVPISNHLYFYWYRQILGQKVEFLVSFYNNEISEKSEIFDDQFSVERPDGSNFTLKIRSTKLEDSAMYFCASSTGNPTEAFFGQGTRLTVV.

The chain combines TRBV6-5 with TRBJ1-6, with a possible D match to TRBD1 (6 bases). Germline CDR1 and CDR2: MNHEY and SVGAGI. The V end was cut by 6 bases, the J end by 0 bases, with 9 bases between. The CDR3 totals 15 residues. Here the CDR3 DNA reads TGTGCCAGCAGCTCAGGGGTCTCCTATAATTCACCCCTCCACTTT. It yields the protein CASSSGVSYNSPLHF.

Here the CDR3 reads CASSLTALSGYTF. The CDR3 nucleotides are TGTGCCAGCAGCCTTACCGCACTATCTGGCTACACCTTC. The chain recombines TRBV13 with TRBJ1-2, with D hard to call. From germline, CDR1 is PRHDT and CDR2 FYEKMQ (reference sequence). The CDR3 is 13 residues long. The V and J ends lost 5 bases and 7 bases respectively, with 14 bases between them.

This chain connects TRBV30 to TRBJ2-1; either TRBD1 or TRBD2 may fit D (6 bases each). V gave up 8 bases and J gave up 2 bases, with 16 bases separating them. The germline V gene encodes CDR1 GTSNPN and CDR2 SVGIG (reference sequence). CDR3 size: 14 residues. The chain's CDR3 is CAGGRDSAYNEQFF. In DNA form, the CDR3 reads TGTGCCGGGGGCCGGGACTCGGCCTACAATGAGCAGTTCTTC.

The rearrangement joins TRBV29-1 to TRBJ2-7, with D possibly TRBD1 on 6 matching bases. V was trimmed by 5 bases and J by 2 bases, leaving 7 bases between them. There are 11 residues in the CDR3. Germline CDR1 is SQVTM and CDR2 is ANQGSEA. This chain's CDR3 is CSVTGTYEQYF. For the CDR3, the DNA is TGCAGCGTTACAGGGACCTACGAGCAGTACTTC.

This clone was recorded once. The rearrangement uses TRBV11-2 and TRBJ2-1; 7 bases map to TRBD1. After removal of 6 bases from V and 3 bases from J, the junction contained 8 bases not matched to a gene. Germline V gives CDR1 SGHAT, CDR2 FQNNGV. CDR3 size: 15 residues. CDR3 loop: CASRLRDRDYNEQFF. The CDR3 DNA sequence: TGTGCCAGCAGACTCCGGGACAGAGACTACAATGAGCAGTTCTTC.

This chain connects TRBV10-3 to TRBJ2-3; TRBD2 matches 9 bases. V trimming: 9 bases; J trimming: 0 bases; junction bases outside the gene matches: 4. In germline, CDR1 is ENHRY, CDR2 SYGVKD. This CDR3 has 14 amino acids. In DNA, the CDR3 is TGTGCCATATTGACTAGCGGAAGCACAGATACGCAGTATTTT. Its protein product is CAILTSGSTDTQYF.

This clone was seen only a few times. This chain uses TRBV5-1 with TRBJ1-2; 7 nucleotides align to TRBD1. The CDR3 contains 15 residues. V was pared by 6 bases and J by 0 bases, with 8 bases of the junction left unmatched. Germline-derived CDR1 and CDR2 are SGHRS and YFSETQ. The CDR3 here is CASKLTGEANYGYTF. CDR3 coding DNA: TGCGCCAGCAAGCTTACAGGGGAAGCTAACTATGGCTACACCTTC.

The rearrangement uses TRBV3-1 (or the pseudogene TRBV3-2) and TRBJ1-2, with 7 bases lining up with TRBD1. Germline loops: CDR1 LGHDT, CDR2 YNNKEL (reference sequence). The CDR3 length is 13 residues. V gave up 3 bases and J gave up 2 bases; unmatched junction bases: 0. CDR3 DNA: TGTGCCAGCAGCCAGGACAGGAACTATGGCTACACCTTC. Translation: CASSQDRNYGYTF.

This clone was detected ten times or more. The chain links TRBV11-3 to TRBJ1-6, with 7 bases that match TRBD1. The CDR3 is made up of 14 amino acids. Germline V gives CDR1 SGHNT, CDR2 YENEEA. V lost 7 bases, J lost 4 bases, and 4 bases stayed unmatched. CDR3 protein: CASIPGQYNSPLHF. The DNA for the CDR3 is TGTGCCAGCATCCCGGGACAGTATAATTCACCCCTCCACTTT.

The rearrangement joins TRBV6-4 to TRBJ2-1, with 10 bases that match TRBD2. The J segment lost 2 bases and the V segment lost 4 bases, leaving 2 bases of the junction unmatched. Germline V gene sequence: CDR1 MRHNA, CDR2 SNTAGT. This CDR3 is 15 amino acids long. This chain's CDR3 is CASSATSGAYNEQFF. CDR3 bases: TGTGCCAGCAGTGCCACTAGCGGGGCCTACAATGAGCAGTTCTTC.

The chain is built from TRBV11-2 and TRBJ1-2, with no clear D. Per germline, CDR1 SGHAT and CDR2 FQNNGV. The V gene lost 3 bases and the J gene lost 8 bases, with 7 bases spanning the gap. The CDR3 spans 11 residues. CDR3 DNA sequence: TGTGCCAGCAGCTTGGGGAGAGGCTACACCTTC. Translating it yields CASSLGRGYTF. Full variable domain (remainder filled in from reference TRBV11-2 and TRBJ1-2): EAGVAQSPRYKIIEKRQSVAFWCNPISGHATLYWYQQILGQGPKLLIQFQNNGVVDDSQLPKDRFSAERLKGVDSTLKIQPAKLEDSAVYLCASSLGRGYTFGSGTRLTVV.

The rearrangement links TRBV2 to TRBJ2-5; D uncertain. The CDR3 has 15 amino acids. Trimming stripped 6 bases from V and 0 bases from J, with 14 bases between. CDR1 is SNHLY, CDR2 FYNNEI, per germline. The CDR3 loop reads CASRATEAYQETQYF. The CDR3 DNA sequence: TGTGCCAGCAGGGCAACCGAAGCGTACCAAGAGACCCAGTACTTC.

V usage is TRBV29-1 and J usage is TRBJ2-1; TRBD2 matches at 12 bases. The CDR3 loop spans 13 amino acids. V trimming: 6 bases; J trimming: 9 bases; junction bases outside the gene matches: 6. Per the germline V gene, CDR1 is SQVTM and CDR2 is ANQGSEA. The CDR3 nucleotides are TGCAGCGTCCAGCTAGCGGGAGGGTCTGAGCAGTTCTTC. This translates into CSVQLAGGSEQFF.